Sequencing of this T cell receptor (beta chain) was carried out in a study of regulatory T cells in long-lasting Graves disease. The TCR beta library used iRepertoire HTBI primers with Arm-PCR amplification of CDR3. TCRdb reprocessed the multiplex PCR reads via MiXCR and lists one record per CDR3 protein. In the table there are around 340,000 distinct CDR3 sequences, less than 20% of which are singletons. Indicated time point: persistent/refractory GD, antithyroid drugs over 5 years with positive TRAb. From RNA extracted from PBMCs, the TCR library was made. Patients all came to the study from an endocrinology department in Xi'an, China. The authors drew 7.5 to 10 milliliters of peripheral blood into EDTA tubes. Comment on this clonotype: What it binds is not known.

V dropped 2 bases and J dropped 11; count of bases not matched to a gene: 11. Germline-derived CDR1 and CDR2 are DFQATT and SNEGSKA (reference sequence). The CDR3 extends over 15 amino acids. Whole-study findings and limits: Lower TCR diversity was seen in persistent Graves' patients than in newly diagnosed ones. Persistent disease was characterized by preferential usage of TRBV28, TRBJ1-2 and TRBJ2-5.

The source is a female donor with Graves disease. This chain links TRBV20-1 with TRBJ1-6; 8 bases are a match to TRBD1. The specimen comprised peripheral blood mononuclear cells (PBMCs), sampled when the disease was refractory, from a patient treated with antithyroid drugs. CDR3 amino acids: CSARSGSGGAAPLHF. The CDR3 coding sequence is TGCAGTGCTAGATCCGGGTCAGGGGGCGCGGCACCCCTCCACTTT.